This TCR beta chain derives from a study of blood T cells in healthy people across ages. A sample-barcoded 5' primer and a J-beta primer mix were used in a second PCR of roughly 6 to 11 cycles. TCRdb re-derived calls from the 5' RACE reads in MiXCR, one entry per CDR3 protein. Of 1.5 million to 2 million distinct CDR3 sequences listed, about two fifths are singletons. Germline values: CDR1 SQVTM, CDR2 ANQGSEA. The CDR3 runs 11 residues. This sequence originates from a human donor in good health. Sample: blood. The rearrangement links TRBV29-1 to TRBJ1-2, with a weak D call TRBD1 (5 bases). The CDR3 protein is CVLGDTIGYTF. CDR3 in DNA: TGCGTTCTAGGGGATACTATTGGCTACACCTTC.